This T cell receptor beta chain was identified during a study of blood T cell repertoires in COVID-19. Germline CDR1 is MGHRA and CDR2 is YSYEKL. This CDR3 has 16 amino acids. V lost 4 bases, J lost 3 bases, and 19 bases lay in between. Sequencing used immunoSEQ multiplex PCR; TCRdb keeps in-frame clones, though not all of them. The table shows tens of thousands of clones, with 82% occurring only once. The sample was peripheral blood. The source of this sequence is a human donor in a cohort sampled during active COVID-19. J is TRBJ2-7 and V is TRBV4-1; D gene unclear. As DNA, the CDR3 is TGCGCCAGCAGCCGCGAGGCAAACGGTCTCTACTACGAGCAGTACTTC. This gives the protein CASSREANGLYYEQYF.